This T cell receptor beta chain was sequenced during a study of T cell repertoires in cytomegalovirus infection. Study context: Selection of CMV epitopes for the study included recently identified HLA-C-restricted and well-studied HLA-B-restricted ones. Signatures in public TCR beta sequences pointed to both CMV infection and matching HLA type.

Germline lookup yields CDR1 SNHLY and CDR2 FYNNEI. With 10 bases clipped from V and 3 bases from J, the junction kept 10 bases outside the gene matches. This CDR3 spans 15 amino acids. In its sample, this clonotype was seen a few times. The antigen is not known. TCRdb processed the reads anew with MiXCR; each CDR3 protein has one entry. There are hundreds of thousands of distinct CDR3 sequences in the sample; 31% occur only once, and around 15% lies in the top ten. Broader study findings: It was HLA-C-restricted CMV-specific TCR beta clonotypes that dominated the response ex vivo. Cumulative frequency (of public TCR beta family members) identified carriers of CMV plus the relevant HLA.

The TCR sequence derives from a human donor in good health (CMV status not recorded). Some clones in this sample may be carry-over from other donors' samples. The input for sequencing was cultured CD8+ T cells from PBMCs, taken from culture after CMV antigen stimulation. The chain carries TRBV2 and TRBJ2-1; 9 bases map to TRBD2. This CDR3 reads CATGGGGDVYNEQFF. In nucleotides, the CDR3 is TGTGCCACCGGGGGCGGGGGGGACGTCTACAATGAGCAGTTCTTC.